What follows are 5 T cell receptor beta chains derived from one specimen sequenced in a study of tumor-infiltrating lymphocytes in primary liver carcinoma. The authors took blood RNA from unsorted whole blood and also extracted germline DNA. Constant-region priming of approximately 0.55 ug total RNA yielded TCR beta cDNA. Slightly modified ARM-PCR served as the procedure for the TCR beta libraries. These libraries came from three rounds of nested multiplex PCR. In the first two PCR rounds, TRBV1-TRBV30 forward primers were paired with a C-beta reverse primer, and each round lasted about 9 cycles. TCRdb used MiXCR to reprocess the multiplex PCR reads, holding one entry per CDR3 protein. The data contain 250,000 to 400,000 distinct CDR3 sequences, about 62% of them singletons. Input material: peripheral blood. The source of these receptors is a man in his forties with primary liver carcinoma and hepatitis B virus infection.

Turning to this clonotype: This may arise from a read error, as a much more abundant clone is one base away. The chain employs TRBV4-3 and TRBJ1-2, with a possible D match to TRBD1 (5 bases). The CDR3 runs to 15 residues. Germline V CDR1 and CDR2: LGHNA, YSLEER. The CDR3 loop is CTSSQEGTGLVGYTF. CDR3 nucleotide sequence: TGCACCAGCAGCCAAGAAGGGACGGGACTAGTCGGCTACACCTTC.

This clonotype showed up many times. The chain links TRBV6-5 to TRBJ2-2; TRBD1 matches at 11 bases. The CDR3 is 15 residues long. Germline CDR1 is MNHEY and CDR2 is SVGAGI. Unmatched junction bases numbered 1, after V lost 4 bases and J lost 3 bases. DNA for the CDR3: TGTGCCAGCAGTTGGACAGGGGGCGACACCGGGGAGCTGTTTTTT. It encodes CASSWTGGDTGELFF.

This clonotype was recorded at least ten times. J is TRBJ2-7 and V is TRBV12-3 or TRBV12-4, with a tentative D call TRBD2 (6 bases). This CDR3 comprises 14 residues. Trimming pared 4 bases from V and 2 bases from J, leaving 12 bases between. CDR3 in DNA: TGTGCCAGCAGTTCCTCGGGACTTCCCTACGAGCAGTACTTC. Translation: CASSSSGLPYEQYF.

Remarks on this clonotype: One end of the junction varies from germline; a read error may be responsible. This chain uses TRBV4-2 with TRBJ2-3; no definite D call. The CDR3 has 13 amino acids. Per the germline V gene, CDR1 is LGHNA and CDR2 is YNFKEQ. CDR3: CASNQVSTDTQYF. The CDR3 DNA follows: TGTGCCAGCAACCAAGTATCTACAGATACGCAGTATTTT.

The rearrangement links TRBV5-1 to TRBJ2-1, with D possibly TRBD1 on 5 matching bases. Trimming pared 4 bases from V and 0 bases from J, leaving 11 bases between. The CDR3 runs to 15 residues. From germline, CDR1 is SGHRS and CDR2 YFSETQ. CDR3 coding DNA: TGCGCCAGCAGCGAACAGGAGCCCTCCTACAATGAGCAGTTCTTC. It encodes CASSEQEPSYNEQFF.